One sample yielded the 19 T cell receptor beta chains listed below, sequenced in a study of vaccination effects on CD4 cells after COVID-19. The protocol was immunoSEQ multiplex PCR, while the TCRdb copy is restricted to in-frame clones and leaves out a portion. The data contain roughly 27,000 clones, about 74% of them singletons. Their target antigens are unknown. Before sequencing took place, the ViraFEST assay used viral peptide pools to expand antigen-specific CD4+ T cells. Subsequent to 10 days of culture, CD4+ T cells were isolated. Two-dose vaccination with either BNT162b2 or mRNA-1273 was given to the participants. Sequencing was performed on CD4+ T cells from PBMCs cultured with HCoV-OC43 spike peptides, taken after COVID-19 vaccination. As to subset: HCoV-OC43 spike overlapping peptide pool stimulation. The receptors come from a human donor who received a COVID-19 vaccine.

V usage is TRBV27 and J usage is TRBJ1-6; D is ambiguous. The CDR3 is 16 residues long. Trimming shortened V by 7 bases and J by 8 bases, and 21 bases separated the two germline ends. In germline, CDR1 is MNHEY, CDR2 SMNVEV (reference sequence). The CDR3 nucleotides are TGTGCCAGCACTCACTCACCCCCGGGCTACTATTCACCCCTCCACTTT. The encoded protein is CASTHSPPGYYSPLHF.

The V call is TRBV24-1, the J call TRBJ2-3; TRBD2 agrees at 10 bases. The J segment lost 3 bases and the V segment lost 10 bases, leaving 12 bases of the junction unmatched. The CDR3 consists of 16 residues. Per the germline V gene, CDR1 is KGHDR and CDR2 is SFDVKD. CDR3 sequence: CATGASLAGRTDTQYF. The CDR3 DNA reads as TGTGCCACTGGTGCGTCACTAGCGGGGAGAACAGATACGCAGTATTTT.

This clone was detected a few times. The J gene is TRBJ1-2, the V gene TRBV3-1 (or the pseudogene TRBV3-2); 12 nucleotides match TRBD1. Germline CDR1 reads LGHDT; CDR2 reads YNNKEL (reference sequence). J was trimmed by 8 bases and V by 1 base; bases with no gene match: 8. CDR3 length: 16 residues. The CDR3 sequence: CASSQVLGQGAWGYTF. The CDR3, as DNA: TGTGCCAGCAGCCAAGTGTTGGGACAGGGGGCCTGGGGCTACACCTTC.

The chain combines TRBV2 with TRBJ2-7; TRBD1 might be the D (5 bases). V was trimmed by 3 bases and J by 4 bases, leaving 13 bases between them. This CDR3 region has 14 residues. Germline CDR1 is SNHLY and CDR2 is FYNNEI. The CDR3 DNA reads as TGTGCCAGCAGTGAGTCCCCAGGGCAATACGAGCAGTACTTC. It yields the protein CASSESPGQYEQYF.

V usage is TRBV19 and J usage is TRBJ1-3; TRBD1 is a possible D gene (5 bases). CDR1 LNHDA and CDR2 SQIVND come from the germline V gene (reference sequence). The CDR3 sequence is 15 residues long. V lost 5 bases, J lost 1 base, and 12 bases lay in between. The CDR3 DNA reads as TGTGCCAGTAGTCCCTGGGGGGGATCTGGAAACACCATATATTTT. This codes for CASSPWGGSGNTIYF.

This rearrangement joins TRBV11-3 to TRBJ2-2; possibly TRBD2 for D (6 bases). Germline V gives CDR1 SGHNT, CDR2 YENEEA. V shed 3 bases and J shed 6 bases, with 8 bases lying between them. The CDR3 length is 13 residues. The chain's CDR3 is CASSLRDPGELFF. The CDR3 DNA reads TGTGCCAGCAGCTTGCGGGACCCCGGGGAGCTGTTTTTT.

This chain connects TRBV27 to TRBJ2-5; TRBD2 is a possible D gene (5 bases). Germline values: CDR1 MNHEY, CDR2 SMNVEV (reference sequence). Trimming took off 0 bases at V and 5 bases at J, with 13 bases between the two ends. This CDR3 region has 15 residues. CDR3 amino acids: CASSLSASRLETQYF. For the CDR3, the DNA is TGTGCCAGCAGTTTATCAGCTAGCAGGTTGGAGACCCAGTACTTC.

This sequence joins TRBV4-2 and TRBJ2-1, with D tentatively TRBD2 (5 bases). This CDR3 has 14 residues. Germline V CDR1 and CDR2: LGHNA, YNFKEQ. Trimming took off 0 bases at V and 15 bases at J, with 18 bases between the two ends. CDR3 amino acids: CASSQDFGGLTPFF. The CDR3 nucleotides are TGTGCCAGCAGCCAAGATTTTGGCGGGCTAACGCCGTTCTTC.

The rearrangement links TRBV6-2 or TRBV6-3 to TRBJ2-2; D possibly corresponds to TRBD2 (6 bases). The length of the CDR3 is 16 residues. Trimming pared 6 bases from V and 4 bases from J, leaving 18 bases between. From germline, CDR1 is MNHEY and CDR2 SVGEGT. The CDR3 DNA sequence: TGTGCCAGCAGCCCTAGTGGGCGGGGTGGCACCGGGGAGCTGTTTTTT. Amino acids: CASSPSGRGGTGELFF.

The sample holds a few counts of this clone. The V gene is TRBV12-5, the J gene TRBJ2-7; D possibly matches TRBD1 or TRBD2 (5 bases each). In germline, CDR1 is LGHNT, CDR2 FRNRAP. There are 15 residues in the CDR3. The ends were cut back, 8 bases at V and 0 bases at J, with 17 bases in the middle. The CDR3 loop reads CASSPGRRNSYEQYF. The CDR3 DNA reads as TGTGCTAGTTCCCCGGGACGGAGGAACTCCTACGAGCAGTACTTC.

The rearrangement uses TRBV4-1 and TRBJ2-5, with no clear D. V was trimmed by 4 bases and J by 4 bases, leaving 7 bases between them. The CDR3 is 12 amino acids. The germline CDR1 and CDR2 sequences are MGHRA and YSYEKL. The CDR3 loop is CASSPGLETQYF. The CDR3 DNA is TGCGCCAGCAGCCCAGGTTTAGAGACCCAGTACTTC.

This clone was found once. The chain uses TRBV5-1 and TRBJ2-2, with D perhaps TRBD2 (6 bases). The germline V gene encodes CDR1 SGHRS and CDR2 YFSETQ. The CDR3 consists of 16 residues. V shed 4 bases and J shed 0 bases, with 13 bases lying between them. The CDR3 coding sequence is TGCGCCAGCAGCCCGCTGACGGGGGCGAACACCGGGGAGCTGTTTTTT. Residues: CASSPLTGANTGELFF.

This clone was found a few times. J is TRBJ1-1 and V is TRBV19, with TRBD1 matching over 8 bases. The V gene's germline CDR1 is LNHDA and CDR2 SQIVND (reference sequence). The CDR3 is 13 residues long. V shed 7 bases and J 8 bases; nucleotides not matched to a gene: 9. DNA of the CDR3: TGTGCCAGTACCAGAGGACAGGGTCGAGAAGCTTTCTTT. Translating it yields CASTRGQGREAFF.

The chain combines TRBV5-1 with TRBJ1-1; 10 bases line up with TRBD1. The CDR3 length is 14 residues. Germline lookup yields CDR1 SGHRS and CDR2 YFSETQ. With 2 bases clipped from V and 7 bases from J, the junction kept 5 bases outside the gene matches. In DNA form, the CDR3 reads TGCGCCAGCAGCTTTGTGGGGACAGGGGTTGAAGCTTTCTTT. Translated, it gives CASSFVGTGVEAFF.

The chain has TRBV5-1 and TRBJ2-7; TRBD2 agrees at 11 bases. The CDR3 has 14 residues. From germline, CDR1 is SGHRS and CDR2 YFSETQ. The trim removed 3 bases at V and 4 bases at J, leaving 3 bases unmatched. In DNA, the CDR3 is TGCGCCAGCAGCTCCGGGACTAGCGGATACGAGCAGTACTTC. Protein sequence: CASSSGTSGYEQYF.

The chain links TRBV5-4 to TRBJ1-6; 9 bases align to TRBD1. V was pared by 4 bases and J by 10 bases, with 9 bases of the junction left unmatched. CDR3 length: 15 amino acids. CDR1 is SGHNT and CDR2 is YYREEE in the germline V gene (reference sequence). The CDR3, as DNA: TGTGCCAGCAGCACTCGGACAGGGGAAGGGTCACCCCTCCACTTT. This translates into CASSTRTGEGSPLHF.

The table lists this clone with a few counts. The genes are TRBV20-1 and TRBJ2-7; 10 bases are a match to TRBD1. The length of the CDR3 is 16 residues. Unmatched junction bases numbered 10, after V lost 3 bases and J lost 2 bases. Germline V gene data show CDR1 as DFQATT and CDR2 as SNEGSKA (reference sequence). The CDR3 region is CSASRLGQGSAYEQYF. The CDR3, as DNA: TGCAGTGCTAGTAGATTGGGACAGGGGTCTGCCTACGAGCAGTACTTC.

DNA of the CDR3: TGTGCCAGCAGCCCAGTTGGTCGACAGGCTCAGTTCTTC. Protein: CASSPVGRQAQFF. J is TRBJ2-1 and V is TRBV11-2, with D possibly matching TRBD1 (6 bases). The CDR3 consists of 13 residues. V was pared by 5 bases and J by 13 bases, with 18 bases between. CDR1 and CDR2 from the germline V gene are SGHAT and FQNNGV. Full variable domain (missing parts from reference TRBV11-2 and TRBJ2-1): EAGVAQSPRYKIIEKRQSVAFWCNPISGHATLYWYQQILGQGPKLLIQFQNNGVVDDSQLPKDRFSAERLKGVDSTLKIQPAKLEDSAVYLCASSPVGRQAQFFGPGTRLTVL.

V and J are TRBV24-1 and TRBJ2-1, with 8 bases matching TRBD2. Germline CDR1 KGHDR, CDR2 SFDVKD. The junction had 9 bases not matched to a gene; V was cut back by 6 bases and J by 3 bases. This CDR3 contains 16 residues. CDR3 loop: CATSKSTSGLYNEQFF. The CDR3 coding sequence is TGTGCCACCAGTAAGAGTACTAGCGGACTCTACAATGAGCAGTTCTTC.